These 26 T cell receptor beta chains came from one sample sequenced in a study of blood T cell repertoires in COVID-19. Clones were read by immunoSEQ multiplex PCR, and TCRdb kept only the in-frame ones, dropping some. The sample shows 340,000 or so clones, 87% of them seen only once. The material sequenced was peripheral blood. The source is a man between 50 and 59 years old with active or convalescent COVID-19.

This chain connects TRBV10-3 to TRBJ1-2; TRBD1 matches 9 bases. Unmatched junction bases numbered 6, after V lost 6 bases and J lost 4 bases. This CDR3 has 14 amino acids. Looked up from germline, CDR1 is ENHRY and CDR2 is SYGVKD. CDR3 region: CAISLQGAPYGYTF. Written as DNA, the CDR3 is TGTGCCATCAGCTTACAGGGGGCCCCCTATGGCTACACCTTC.

The J gene is TRBJ2-2, the V gene TRBV24-1; TRBD2 aligns across 7 bases. The CDR3 runs to 15 residues. The J segment lost 2 bases and the V segment lost 6 bases, leaving 5 bases of the junction unmatched. CDR1 is KGHDR, CDR2 SFDVKD, per germline. CDR3 DNA: TGTGCCACCAGTATAGCTAGCGGTAACACCGGGGAGCTGTTTTTT. Protein sequence: CATSIASGNTGELFF.

CDR3 residues: CASSLAGTVNYGYTF. The CDR3 DNA reads TGTGCCAGCAGCTTGGCTGGGACAGTCAACTATGGCTACACCTTC. This chain uses TRBV5-4 with TRBJ1-2, with 7 bases lining up with TRBD1. V shed 0 bases, J shed 2 bases, and the junction held 4 bases outside the gene matches. The CDR3 sequence is 15 residues long. In germline, CDR1 is SGHNT, CDR2 YYREEE (reference sequence).

The V call is TRBV5-5, the J call TRBJ1-4; 7 bases are shared with TRBD1. J lost 3 bases, V lost 3 bases, and 20 bases had no gene match. CDR3 length: 20 residues. Looked up from germline, CDR1 is SGHKS and CDR2 is YYEKEE (reference sequence). Here the CDR3 DNA reads TGTGCCAGCAGCTCCCTAGGGGGACAGTCTTTGATCTTGCCTAATGAAAAACTGTTTTTT. Encoded protein: CASSSLGGQSLILPNEKLFF.

The chain combines TRBV2 with TRBJ2-3; 8 bases map to TRBD1. This CDR3 spans 13 amino acids. Germline loops: CDR1 SNHLY, CDR2 FYNNEI. Unmatched junction bases numbered 7, after V lost 9 bases and J lost 5 bases. This CDR3 is CARRTGNGDTQYF. In DNA form, the CDR3 reads TGTGCCAGGCGGACAGGGAATGGAGATACGCAGTATTTT.

The genes are TRBV11-1 and TRBJ2-1; 14 nucleotides align to TRBD2. V dropped 5 bases and J dropped 10; count of bases not matched to a gene: 7. The CDR3 extends over 15 amino acids. Germline CDR1 reads SGHAT; CDR2 reads FQDESV (reference sequence). CDR3 residues: CASSRLAGGPNEQFF. CDR3 sequence (DNA): TGTGCCAGCAGCCGACTAGCGGGAGGGCCAAACGAGCAGTTCTTC.

In its sample, this clone was seen a few times. The J gene is TRBJ1-5, the V gene TRBV2, with unresolved D. V lost 5 bases, J lost 4 bases, and 9 bases lay in between. This CDR3 has 13 amino acids. Germline lookup yields CDR1 SNHLY and CDR2 FYNNEI. Here the CDR3 DNA reads TGTGCCAGCAGTAGCGAGGCTAATCAGCCCCAGCATTTT. Protein product: CASSSEANQPQHF.

The CDR3 loop reads CASSVAQGVGYTF. The CDR3 DNA is TGTGCCAGCAGCGTAGCACAGGGTGTTGGCTACACCTTC. This chain links TRBV9 with TRBJ1-2; D might be TRBD1 (6 bases). The CDR3 sequence is 13 residues long. The germline gives CDR1 SGDLS, CDR2 YYNGEE. Trimming removed 0 bases from V and 7 bases from J, with 10 bases in between.

The gene calls are TRBV7-2 and TRBJ2-1; D is undetermined. Germline V CDR1 and CDR2: SGHTA, FQGNSA. The CDR3 is made up of 14 amino acids. Trimming removed 5 bases at V and 6 bases at J, with 14 bases between. The CDR3 DNA follows: TGTGCCAGCAGCCTGAACTGGCGGTCCAATGAGCAGTTCTTC. Amino acids: CASSLNWRSNEQFF.

The chain uses TRBV7-3 and TRBJ1-1, with D unclear. V was pared by 5 bases and J by 4 bases, with 11 bases between. The CDR3 runs to 13 residues. Germline CDR1 is SGHTA and CDR2 is FQGTGA. CDR3 sequence (DNA): TGTGCCAGCAGCGCTACCCAGGTCACTGAAGCTTTCTTT. Protein product: CASSATQVTEAFF.

Only one count was recorded for this clone. The chain combines TRBV5-1 with TRBJ1-5; no firm D call. The V gene's germline CDR1 is SGHRS and CDR2 YFSETQ. The CDR3 has 14 amino acids. V lost 0 bases, J lost 5 bases, and 9 bases lay in between. This chain's CDR3 is CASSLGQEDQPQHF. The CDR3 nucleotides are TGCGCCAGCAGCTTGGGGCAGGAGGATCAGCCCCAGCATTTT.

The CDR3 DNA reads TGTGCCAGCAGCCAAGAGGAGGTCGGCTACACCTTC. This codes for CASSQEEVGYTF. The chain links TRBV3-1 (or the pseudogene TRBV3-2) to TRBJ1-2; D not certain. V was cut by 0 bases and J by 8 bases, with 7 bases left in between. CDR1 LGHDT and CDR2 YNNKEL come from the germline V gene (reference sequence). The CDR3 is 12 residues long.

The chain recombines TRBV9 with TRBJ2-3; D might be TRBD1 (6 bases). V shed 0 bases and J shed 0 bases, with 14 bases lying between them. There are 17 residues in the CDR3. Per germline, CDR1 SGDLS and CDR2 YYNGEE. The CDR3 spells CASSVGQGQSSTDTQYF. DNA of the CDR3: TGTGCCAGCAGCGTAGGGCAGGGGCAATCTAGCACAGATACGCAGTATTTT.

Only a few counts were recorded for this clone. This sequence joins TRBV28 and TRBJ1-5; D remains unclear. Trimming took 2 bases from V and 3 from J, leaving 8 bases between them. The germline V gene has CDR1 MDHEN and CDR2 SYDVKM. CDR3 length: 14 residues. CDR3 sequence reads: CASSLPRYNQPQHF. In nucleotides, the CDR3 is TGTGCCAGCAGTTTACCTCGTTACAATCAGCCCCAGCATTTT.

The chain uses TRBV7-2 and TRBJ1-4, with TRBD1 matching over 9 bases. This CDR3 is built from 18 residues. The ends lost 3 bases at V and 5 bases at J; junction bases unmatched: 13. In germline, CDR1 is SGHTA, CDR2 FQGNSA. Here the CDR3 DNA reads TGTGCCAGCAGCTTTACCGAACGACAGGGGGGAGAAAATGAAAAACTGTTTTTT. It is translated as CASSFTERQGGENEKLFF.

The chain recombines TRBV6-5 with TRBJ1-2; D is unclear. V was cut by 6 bases and J by 3 bases, with 8 bases left in between. Germline V lookup: CDR1 MNHEY, CDR2 SVGAGI. The CDR3 runs 12 residues. CDR3 nucleotide sequence: TGTGCCAGCAGCGGAGGCGACTATGGCTACACCTTC. This translates into CASSGGDYGYTF.

The chain joins TRBV30 to TRBJ1-1; 10 bases match TRBD1. Germline V gene lookup returns CDR1 GTSNPN and CDR2 SVGIG (reference sequence). The CDR3 runs 14 residues. The ends lost 4 bases at V and 5 bases at J; junction bases unmatched: 7. The CDR3 reads CAWTTDRGRTEAFF. In DNA form, the CDR3 reads TGTGCCTGGACTACCGACAGGGGGCGAACTGAAGCTTTCTTT. Full variable domain (missing parts from reference TRBV30 and TRBJ1-1): SQTIHQWPATLVQPVGSPLSLECTVEGTSNPNLYWYRQAAGRGLQLLFYSVGIGQISSEVPQNLSASRPQDRQFILSSKKLLLSDSGFYLCAWTTDRGRTEAFFGQGTRLTVV.

The chain recombines TRBV3-1 (or the pseudogene TRBV3-2) with TRBJ2-5, with D possibly being TRBD1 (5 bases). The CDR3 length is 14 residues. The V end lost 5 bases, the J end lost 2 bases, and 12 bases lay between the germline ends. Germline V gene data show CDR1 as LGHDT and CDR2 as YNNKEL (reference sequence). The CDR3, as DNA: TGTGCCAGCAGCGCCTGGACAACACAAGAGACCCAGTACTTC. Translation: CASSAWTTQETQYF.

The chain employs TRBV30 and TRBJ1-3; possible D gene TRBD1, 5 bases. Germline CDR1 GTSNPN, CDR2 SVGIG (reference sequence). The CDR3 is 15 residues long. V lost 0 bases and J lost 0, with 9 bases in between. The CDR3, as DNA: TGTGCCTGGAGTGTGGGGGGTGCCTCTGGAAACACCATATATTTT. Translation: CAWSVGGASGNTIYF.

This clone was seen only once. The chain employs TRBV2 and TRBJ2-1, with D possibly being TRBD2 (6 bases). CDR1 SNHLY and CDR2 FYNNEI come from the germline V gene. V shed 4 bases and J shed 0 bases, with 13 bases lying between them. The CDR3 is 16 residues long. As DNA, the CDR3 is TGTGCCAGCAGTGGTGGGACTGCGAGCTCCTACAATGAGCAGTTCTTC. Amino acids: CASSGGTASSYNEQFF.

The chain carries TRBV4-1 and TRBJ1-1; 9 nucleotides agree with TRBD1. This CDR3 region has 15 residues. Germline V gene sequence: CDR1 MGHRA, CDR2 YSYEKL. The V and J ends lost 1 base and 1 base, in that order; junction bases with no gene match: 1. As DNA, the CDR3 is TGCGCCAGCAGCCAAGCGACAGGGGGGAACACTGAAGCTTTCTTT. As protein: CASSQATGGNTEAFF.

The chain couples TRBV27 to TRBJ2-7; 8 positions agree with TRBD1. V lost 5 bases and J lost 2; bases outside the gene matches: 5. CDR1 and CDR2 (germline): MNHEY, SMNVEV (reference sequence). The CDR3 has 14 amino acids. The CDR3 bases are TGTGCCAGCAGTAGTAGACAGGGGCCCTACGAGCAGTACTTC. It yields the protein CASSSRQGPYEQYF.

Written as DNA, the CDR3 is TGTGCCAGTAGTACTCTCAGCACAGATACGCAGTATTTT. It codes for CASSTLSTDTQYF. The gene calls are TRBV19 and TRBJ2-3; no clear D gene. Germline loops: CDR1 LNHDA, CDR2 SQIVND (reference sequence). V was clipped by 4 bases and J by 0 bases, with 5 bases between them. The CDR3 extends over 13 amino acids.

V gene TRBV7-3 combines with J gene TRBJ2-1; 8 bases line up with TRBD1. The germline CDR1 and CDR2 sequences are SGHTA and FQGTGA. The CDR3 totals 15 residues. Trimming cost V 5 bases and J 2 bases; bases outside gene matches: 5. CDR3 amino acids: CASSPRTGTYNEQFF. CDR3 nucleotides: TGTGCCAGCAGCCCGAGGACAGGGACCTACAATGAGCAGTTCTTC.

V is TRBV28 and J is TRBJ1-1; D is unresolved. The V end lost 6 bases, the J end lost 0 bases, and 8 bases lay between the germline ends. The CDR3 is made up of 13 amino acids. Germline CDR1 MDHEN, CDR2 SYDVKM. Here the CDR3 reads CASREELNTEAFF. The CDR3 bases are TGTGCCAGCAGGGAGGAGTTGAACACTGAAGCTTTCTTT.

The V gene is TRBV10-2, the J gene TRBJ2-7; 7 bases agree with TRBD2. J was trimmed by 9 bases and V by 8 bases; bases with no gene match: 16. This CDR3 contains 14 residues. Germline-derived CDR1 and CDR2 are WSHSY and SAAADI. CDR3 residues: CASLAGGGLVGQYF. Written as DNA, the CDR3 is TGCGCCAGCCTTGCTGGCGGGGGTCTGGTGGGGCAGTACTTC.